These 28 T cell receptor beta chains came from one sample sequenced in a study of T cells in severe cutaneous drug reactions. Libraries were made by iRepertoire multiplex PCR with TCR subtype-specific primers for bulk and single-cell sequencing. Reprocessing the multiplex PCR reads, TCRdb reports a single entry for every CDR3 protein and omits DNA. Its clone listing holds just over 20,000 distinct CDR3 sequences. Sequenced patients had Stevens-Johnson syndrome or toxic epidermal necrolysis caused by carbamazepine. Sequencing input: PBMCs. These receptors all come from a human donor with toxic epidermal necrolysis, a severe cutaneous drug reaction.

This chain uses TRBV14 with TRBJ2-3; no DNA is available, so the TRBD2 call from TCRdb remains unchecked. This CDR3 has 16 amino acids. CDR1 and CDR2 from the germline V gene are SGHDN and FVKESK. The CDR3 sequence: CASSQLGGSYADTQYF.

The chain has TRBV20-1 and TRBJ2-4. Germline loops: CDR1 DFQATT, CDR2 SNEGSKA (reference sequence). This CDR3 is built from 15 residues. This CDR3 is CSAREGGLAKNIQYF.

V usage is TRBV29-1 and J usage is TRBJ2-5. The V gene's germline CDR1 is SQVTM and CDR2 ANQGSEA. This CDR3 is built from 15 residues. The CDR3 loop reads CSVDGQVVYQETQYF.

This chain links TRBV4-3 with TRBJ2-2. The germline V gene encodes CDR1 LGHNA and CDR2 YSLEER. The CDR3 is made up of 17 amino acids. The CDR3 protein is CASSQDDGWGWAGELFF.

This sequence joins TRBV6-2 or TRBV6-3 and TRBJ2-1; lacking DNA, the TRBD1 call made by TCRdb goes unchecked. CDR3 length: 15 amino acids. Germline loops: CDR1 MNHEY, CDR2 SVGEGT. The CDR3 is CASRGQPYYYNEQFF.

Frequency places this clonotype as medium-sized. The chain couples TRBV2 to TRBJ1-3. CDR1 is SNHLY, CDR2 FYNNEI, per germline. The length of the CDR3 is 17 residues. CDR3 in amino acids: CASSDYQEVTGGNTIYF. The entire variable domain, with the rest obtained from reference TRBV2 and TRBJ1-3, is as follows: EPEVTQTPSHQVTQMGQEVILRCVPISNHLYFYWYRQILGQKVEFLVSFYNNEISEKSEIFDDQFSVERPDGSNFTLKIRSTKLEDSAMYFCASSDYQEVTGGNTIYFGEGSWLTVV.

The CDR3 sequence is CASAGTAGQETQYF. The chain uses TRBV5-1 and TRBJ2-5; TCRdb gives TRBD1 as the D gene, but with no DNA this cannot be confirmed. Germline-derived CDR1 and CDR2 are SGHRS and YFSETQ. The CDR3 loop spans 14 amino acids.

This chain connects TRBV5-6 to TRBJ1-5; with no DNA, the TCRdb D assignment of TRBD1 cannot be verified. The germline V gene has CDR1 SGHDT and CDR2 YYEEEE. The CDR3 covers 14 residues. The CDR3 reads CASSLFGQGHSQHF.

By frequency, this clonotype registers medium-sized. V and J are TRBV7-2 and TRBJ2-3; without DNA, the TCRdb call of TRBD2 cannot be checked. This CDR3 region has 17 residues. In germline, CDR1 is SGHTA, CDR2 FQGNSA. The CDR3 sequence: CASSLGLAGGITDTQYF.

This chain links TRBV28 with TRBJ1-2; with no DNA, the TCRdb D assignment of TRBD1 cannot be verified. This CDR3 spans 13 amino acids. Germline loops: CDR1 MDHEN, CDR2 SYDVKM. This CDR3 reads CASSPQTVYGYTF.

This chain joins TRBV7-9 and TRBJ2-3; without DNA, the TCRdb call of TRBD2 cannot be checked. Germline-derived CDR1 and CDR2 are SEHNR and FQNEAQ (reference sequence). CDR3 length: 16 residues. CDR3 sequence reads: CASSLRLAGATDTQYF.

The chain carries TRBV24-1 and TRBJ2-2; the TCRdb call, TRBD1, lacks DNA for checking. There are 16 residues in the CDR3. The germline V gene has CDR1 KGHDR and CDR2 SFDVKD. This chain's CDR3 is CATSDFPGQNTGELFF.

Frequency places this clonotype as medium-sized (0.01 to 0.1%). J is TRBJ2-4 and V is TRBV2; TCRdb picks TRBD2, but there is no DNA to check that call. The CDR3 contains 13 residues. Germline V gene lookup returns CDR1 SNHLY and CDR2 FYNNEI. CDR3 sequence reads: CASSELGGGIQYF.

The V and J genes are TRBV24-1 and TRBJ2-2. Per the germline V gene, CDR1 is KGHDR and CDR2 is SFDVKD. The CDR3 runs 12 residues. CDR3 amino acids: CATSRYPGELFF.

V usage is TRBV20-1 and J usage is TRBJ2-1; lacking DNA, the TRBD1 call made by TCRdb goes unchecked. CDR1 and CDR2 (germline): DFQATT, SNEGSKA (reference sequence). The CDR3 contains 14 residues. CDR3 residues: CSARDHGTGDEQFF.

This sequence joins TRBV4-3 and TRBJ2-5; there is no DNA to check the TCRdb D call of TRBD1. Germline V gene lookup returns CDR1 LGHNA and CDR2 YSLEER. The CDR3 spans 16 residues. The CDR3 is CASSQWGTGGSETQYF.

The chain is built from TRBV4-1 and TRBJ2-4; the TCRdb call, TRBD1, lacks DNA for checking. This CDR3 is built from 17 residues. Germline lookup yields CDR1 MGHRA and CDR2 YSYEKL. The CDR3 loop reads CASSQGQGPLAKNIQYF.

The chain uses TRBV2 and TRBJ1-3. From germline, CDR1 is SNHLY and CDR2 FYNNEI. This CDR3 region has 15 residues. This CDR3 reads CASSEDSVSGNTIYF.

The V gene is TRBV18, the J gene TRBJ2-3. Germline V gives CDR1 KGHSH, CDR2 LQKENI. This CDR3 is built from 14 residues. CDR3 amino acids: CASSPEISPDTQYF.

The V call is TRBV19, the J call TRBJ2-1; TCRdb designates TRBD1, a call that cannot be tested without DNA. CDR1 is LNHDA and CDR2 is SQIVND in the germline V gene (reference sequence). The CDR3 totals 13 residues. CDR3 residues: CASSIGTANEQFF.

According to its frequency, this clonotype is medium-sized. The V and J genes are TRBV30 and TRBJ2-7; with no DNA, the TCRdb D assignment of TRBD2 cannot be verified. Per the germline V gene, CDR1 is GTSNPN and CDR2 is SVGIG (reference sequence). The CDR3 consists of 13 residues. The CDR3 protein is CAWRPSGPYEQYF. Drawing the rest from reference TRBV30 and TRBJ2-7, the complete variable domain is SQTIHQWPATLVQPVGSPLSLECTVEGTSNPNLYWYRQAAGRGLQLLFYSVGIGQISSEVPQNLSASRPQDRQFILSSKKLLLSDSGFYLCAWRPSGPYEQYFGPGTRLTVT.

V and J are TRBV29-1 and TRBJ2-1. The germline V gene encodes CDR1 SQVTM and CDR2 ANQGSEA. The CDR3 loop spans 12 amino acids. CDR3 sequence reads: CSVVPNFNEQFF.

The V and J genes are TRBV7-2 and TRBJ2-1; checking the TCRdb D call of TRBD2 is not possible without DNA. Looked up from germline, CDR1 is SGHTA and CDR2 is FQGNSA. This CDR3 region has 16 residues. This chain's CDR3 is CASSLGGLAHPNEQFF.

The chain is built from TRBV7-9 and TRBJ2-5. Germline-derived CDR1 and CDR2 are SEHNR and FQNEAQ (reference sequence). The CDR3 sequence is 13 residues long. CDR3 loop: CASSLISQETQYF.

The chain carries TRBV9 and TRBJ1-1; the D gene TCRdb calls, TRBD1, cannot be checked with no DNA. The CDR3 totals 15 residues. Germline V gene data show CDR1 as SGDLS and CDR2 as YYNGEE. This CDR3 is CASSVALGGPTEAFF.

This chain connects TRBV18 to TRBJ1-1; TCRdb indicates TRBD1, and absent DNA this call remains unverified. Germline assignment: CDR1 KGHSH and CDR2 LQKENI. This CDR3 contains 15 residues. The CDR3 protein is CASSPRDRVDTEAFF.

The chain recombines TRBV29-1 with TRBJ1-2. This CDR3 has 14 residues. Germline V gene data show CDR1 as SQVTM and CDR2 as ANQGSEA. The CDR3 spells CSVDKAATSYGYTF.

The J gene is TRBJ2-1, the V gene TRBV10-3; TCRdb reports TRBD1, a call that lacks DNA to check it against. Per the germline V gene, CDR1 is ENHRY and CDR2 is SYGVKD. The length of the CDR3 is 16 residues. CDR3 loop: CAISEIGGGPYNEQFF.